This TCR beta chain was recovered during a study of T cells in Graves' hyperthyroidism and ophthalmopathy. Ophthalmopathy in the patients scored at least 3 on Clinical Activity Score and at least 4 on NOSPECS grade, lasting under 3 months. V dropped 4 bases and J dropped 4; count of bases not matched to a gene: 7. This CDR3 comprises 14 residues. From germline, CDR1 is SGHDT and CDR2 YYEEEE. This clonotype was found a few times. What was amplified from RNA transcripts were TCR beta CDR3 regions. Using the HTBI primer set, a first-round RT-PCR was run on the TCR CDR3. TCRdb re-analysed the multiplex PCR reads in MiXCR, keeping a single row per CDR3 protein. The sample includes about 640,000 distinct CDR3 sequences, about a fifth of them seen just once.

This clonotype was obtained from a man aged 25 to 40 with Graves' ophthalmopathy. Input material: blood. The V gene is TRBV5-6, the J gene TRBJ1-2; the match to TRBD1 covers 7 bases. Here the CDR3 DNA reads TGTGCCAGCAGCAAGGGACAGACCCTCTATGGCTACACCTTC. Its translation: CASSKGQTLYGYTF. Complete variable domain (other parts from reference TRBV5-6 and TRBJ1-2): DAGVTQSPTHLIKTRGQQVTLRCSPKSGHDTVSWYQQALGQGPQFIFQYYEEEERQRGNFPDRFSGHQFPNYSSELNVNALLLGDSALYLCASSKGQTLYGYTFGSGTRLTVV.